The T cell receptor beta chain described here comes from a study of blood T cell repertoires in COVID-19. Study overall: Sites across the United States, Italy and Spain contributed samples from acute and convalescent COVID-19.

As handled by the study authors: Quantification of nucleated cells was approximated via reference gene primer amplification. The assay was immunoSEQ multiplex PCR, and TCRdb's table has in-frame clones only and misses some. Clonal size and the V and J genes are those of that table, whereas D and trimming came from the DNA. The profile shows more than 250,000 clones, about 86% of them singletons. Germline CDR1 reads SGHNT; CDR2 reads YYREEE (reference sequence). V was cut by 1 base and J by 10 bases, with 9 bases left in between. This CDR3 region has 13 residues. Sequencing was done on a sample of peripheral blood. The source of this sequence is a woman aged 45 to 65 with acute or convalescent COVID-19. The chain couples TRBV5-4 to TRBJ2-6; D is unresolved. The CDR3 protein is CASSLQAENVLTF. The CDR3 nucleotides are TGTGCCAGCAGCTTGCAGGCAGAGAACGTCCTGACTTTC.